Each of the 8 T cell receptor beta chains below was sequenced from the same sample in a study of blood T cell repertoires in COVID-19 (dated by TCRdb to the early 2020s). The method behind the library was the immunoSEQ multiplex PCR assay. The table comes from immuneACCESS by way of TCRdb, which keeps in-frame sequences with V and J called. Part of the clones is missing from these tables; in studies checked, under half for an unresolved V gene and the rest for unknown reasons. The sample has around 25,000 clones on record, 85% to 95% of them singletons. The leading ten clones occupy around 8% of the sample. Material: peripheral blood. The receptors originated from a human donor in a cohort sampled during active COVID-19.

The chain recombines TRBV19 with TRBJ1-6; D is possibly TRBD1 (6 bases). The ends were cut back, 4 bases at V and 8 bases at J, with 9 bases in the middle. From germline, CDR1 is LNHDA and CDR2 SQIVND (reference sequence). This CDR3 is built from 13 residues. The CDR3 loop is CASSTHRDSPLHF. The CDR3 DNA follows: TGTGCCAGTAGTACACACAGGGATTCACCCCTCCACTTT.

This chain connects TRBV7-8 to TRBJ1-1; a weak D match, TRBD1 (6 bases). V lost 0 bases to trimming and J lost 3 bases, with 11 bases between them. This CDR3 contains 15 residues. Germline V CDR1 and CDR2: SGHVS, FQNEAQ. CDR3 residues: CASSLAAQGDTEAFF. The CDR3 DNA follows: TGTGCCAGCAGCTTAGCGGCACAGGGTGACACTGAAGCTTTCTTT. The complete variable domain, with remaining parts taken from reference TRBV7-8 and TRBJ1-1, reads GAGVSQSPRYKVAKRGQDVALRCDPISGHVSLFWYQQALGQGPEFLTYFQNEAQLDKSGLPSDRFFAERPEGSVSTLKIQRTQQEDSAVYLCASSLAAQGDTEAFFGQGTRLTVV.

The V call is TRBV24-1, the J call TRBJ2-1; 9 nucleotides match TRBD1. Germline V lookup: CDR1 KGHDR, CDR2 SFDVKD. J was trimmed by 1 base and V by 5 bases; bases with no gene match: 5. CDR3 length: 16 amino acids. The CDR3 spells CATSGGQGVSYNEQFF. The CDR3 bases are TGTGCCACCAGTGGGGGACAGGGCGTTTCCTACAATGAGCAGTTCTTC.

The chain combines TRBV12-3 or TRBV12-4 with TRBJ1-2; a possible D gene is TRBD1 (5 bases). V was cut by 6 bases and J by 8 bases, with 16 bases left in between. There are 13 residues in the CDR3. The CDR3 region is CASSPLRGGGYTF. The CDR3 bases are TGTGCCAGCAGCCCTTTGAGGGGAGGAGGCTACACCTTC.

The V gene is TRBV7-9, the J gene TRBJ1-2, with TRBD1 matching 10 bases. Germline values: CDR1 SEHNR, CDR2 FQNEAQ (reference sequence). This CDR3 has 17 residues. V was pared by 5 bases and J by 1 base, with 10 bases of the junction left unmatched. CDR3 in DNA: TGTGCCAGCAGCCTAGGGACAGGGGCACGCATTAACTATGGCTACACCTTC. Protein: CASSLGTGARINYGYTF.

This clone has only a few counts. The gene calls are TRBV10-3 and TRBJ1-2; a possible D gene is TRBD1 (5 bases). The CDR3 covers 12 residues. The germline V gene has CDR1 ENHRY and CDR2 SYGVKD. Trimming removed 7 bases from V and 2 bases from J, with 8 bases in between. The CDR3 sequence is CAIMGGNYGYTF. The CDR3 DNA reads TGTGCCATCATGGGGGGAAACTATGGCTACACCTTC.

This clone was seen a single time. This chain joins TRBV5-4 and TRBJ2-7; 10 bases fit TRBD1. The CDR3 is 16 residues long. V shed 0 bases and J 7 bases; nucleotides not matched to a gene: 10. Germline V gene sequence: CDR1 SGHNT, CDR2 YYREEE (reference sequence). CDR3 residues: CASSLASGQGTGEQYF. In DNA, the CDR3 is TGTGCCAGCAGCTTGGCCTCGGGACAGGGGACAGGGGAGCAGTACTTC.

The chain joins TRBV5-1 to TRBJ2-2; the match to TRBD1 covers 7 bases. V dropped 6 bases and J dropped 1; count of bases not matched to a gene: 6. The CDR3 is 15 amino acids. Germline V gene sequence: CDR1 SGHRS, CDR2 YFSETQ. CDR3 in amino acids: CASTRQGWNTGELFF. Written as DNA, the CDR3 is TGCGCCAGCACCAGACAGGGTTGGAACACCGGGGAGCTGTTTTTT.